This record looks at one TCR beta chain sequence and its context. The time point is: pretreatment peripheral blood. Patients were diagnosed with urothelial carcinoma, either locally advanced or metastatic. The sample is drawn from a study of PD-L1 blockade in urothelial cancer. Study summary: Patients initiated atezolizumab in the mid-2010s at 1,200 mg intravenously every 3 weeks. Typically, measured as a median, blood samples had 150,000 or so T cells. Male sex and bladder-origin urothelial cancer were recorded for about 85% of the roughly 30 patients.

The assay was immunoSEQ multiplex PCR, and TCRdb's table has in-frame clones only and misses some. The table shows roughly 47,000 clones, with around 74% occurring only once. The CDR3 has 15 amino acids. Looked up from germline, CDR1 is SEHNR and CDR2 is FQNEAQ (reference sequence). The ends lost 0 bases at V and 6 bases at J; junction bases unmatched: 0. Sequencing used PBMCs, obtained around atezolizumab (anti-PD-L1) treatment. The genes are TRBV7-9 and TRBJ2-3; 13 bases are a match to TRBD2. This clonotype originated in a man between 65 and 85 years old with urothelial cancer. For the CDR3, the DNA is TGTGCCAGCAGCTTAGCGACTAGCGGGAGGGATACGCAGTATTTT. This codes for CASSLATSGRDTQYF.